The source of this TCR beta chain is a study of regulatory T cells in long-lasting Graves disease. CDR3 regions were amplified by Arm-PCR using iRepertoire HTBI primers to build TCR beta libraries. Study processing details: Gene usage covered approximately 65 TRBV and 14 to 15 TRBJ segments. TCRdb redid the calling of the multiplex PCR reads with MiXCR, one entry per CDR3 protein. These V and J calls are TCRdb output, not the study's own analysis. Altogether 400,000 to 500,000 distinct CDR3 sequences are present, around 13% being singletons, with the ten largest covering 17%. This clonotype was seen repeatedly, ten times or more. The CDR3 is 14 residues long. From germline, CDR1 is KGHSH and CDR2 LQKENI. Between the trimmed V and J ends, which lost 2 bases and 0 bases, there was a span of 8 bases. As for time point: newly diagnosed GD, antithyroid drugs for less than 3 months. RNA extracted from PBMCs served as the sequencing template.

Another study also made use of these data, one on T cells in Graves' hyperthyroidism and ophthalmopathy. In that study: Those with hyperthyroidism were 18 to 65 years old, newly diagnosed, and ill for under 2 months. Researchers ran a first-round RT-PCR on the TCR CDR3 using the HTBI primer set.

Material: peripheral blood mononuclear cells (PBMCs), obtained at new diagnosis, from a patient treated with antithyroid drugs. The chain recombines TRBV18 with TRBJ2-7; D is ambiguous. This receptor was identified in a woman between 45 and 60 years old with Graves disease. CDR3 sequence: CASSPNRASYEQYF. CDR3 nucleotides: TGTGCCAGCTCACCAAACCGGGCCTCCTACGAGCAGTACTTC.